Reported below is one T cell receptor (beta chain). The antigen remains unidentified. The authors produced TCR alpha and TCR beta cDNA libraries with sample barcodes and UMIs by 5'RACE using constant-segment primers. TCRdb re-called the 5' RACE reads through MiXCR, storing one row per CDR3 protein. The table has 350,000 to 450,000 distinct CDR3 sequences, less than 25% seen once. The CDR3 covers 14 residues. Germline lookup yields CDR1 LGHDT and CDR2 YNNKEL (reference sequence). The ends were cut back, 2 bases at V and 5 bases at J, with 12 bases in the middle. This entry comes from a study of T-cell memory formation after mild COVID-19. Overall study results and limits: Clones which contracted sat mainly in CM and EM if CD4+, and in EMRA if CD8+. Prior to infection, memory already included some responding clones, suggesting cross-reactive memory joined. Among clones contracting day 15 to 85, CD4/CD8 was balanced, whereas later expanders leaned CD4+.

The sequence was obtained from an adult woman who had mild COVID-19 (a few samples of this study predate the infection). Cell type and time point are not known. V usage is TRBV3-1 and J usage is TRBJ1-2, with a possible D match to TRBD1 (6 bases). The sequenced material came from PBMCs or a T cell subset sorted from them (not recorded which). The CDR3 DNA reads TGTGCCAGCAGCCAACTGGGGGGCGTGTATGGCTACACCTTC. Protein: CASSQLGGVYGYTF.